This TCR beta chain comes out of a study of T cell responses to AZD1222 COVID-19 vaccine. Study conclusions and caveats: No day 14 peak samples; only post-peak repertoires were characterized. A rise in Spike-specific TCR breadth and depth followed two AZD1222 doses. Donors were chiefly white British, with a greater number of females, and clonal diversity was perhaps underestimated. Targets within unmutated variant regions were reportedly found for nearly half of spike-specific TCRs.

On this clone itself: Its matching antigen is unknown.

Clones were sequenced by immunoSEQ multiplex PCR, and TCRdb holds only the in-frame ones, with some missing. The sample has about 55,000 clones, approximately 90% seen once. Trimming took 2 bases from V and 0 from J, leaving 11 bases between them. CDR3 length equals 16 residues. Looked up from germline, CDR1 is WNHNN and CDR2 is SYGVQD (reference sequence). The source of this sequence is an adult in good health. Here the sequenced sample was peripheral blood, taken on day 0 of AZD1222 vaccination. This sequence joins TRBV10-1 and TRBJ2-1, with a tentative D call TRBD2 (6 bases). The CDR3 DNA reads TGCGCCAGCAGTGAGCCCGGGGGAAGCTCCTACAATGAGCAGTTCTTC. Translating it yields CASSEPGGSSYNEQFF.